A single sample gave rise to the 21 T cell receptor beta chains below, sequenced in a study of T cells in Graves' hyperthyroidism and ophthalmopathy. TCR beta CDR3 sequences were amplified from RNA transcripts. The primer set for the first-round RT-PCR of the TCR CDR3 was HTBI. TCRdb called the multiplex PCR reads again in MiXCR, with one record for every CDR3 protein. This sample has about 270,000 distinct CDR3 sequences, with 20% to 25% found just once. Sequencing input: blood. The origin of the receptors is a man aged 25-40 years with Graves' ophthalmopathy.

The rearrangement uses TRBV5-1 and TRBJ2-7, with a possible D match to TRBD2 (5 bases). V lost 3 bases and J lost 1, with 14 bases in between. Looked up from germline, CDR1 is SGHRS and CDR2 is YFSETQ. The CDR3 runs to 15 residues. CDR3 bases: TGCGCCAGCAGCTCGGGGTGGGCTGAATCCTACGAGCAGTACTTC. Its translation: CASSSGWAESYEQYF.

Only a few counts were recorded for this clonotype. In nucleotides, the CDR3 is TGTGCCAGCAGCTTAATGGGCGGAATACAAGAGACCCAGTACTTC. This encodes CASSLMGGIQETQYF. The chain employs TRBV7-3 and TRBJ2-5; D unclear. Germline values: CDR1 SGHTA, CDR2 FQGTGA. V lost 1 base and J 2 bases, leaving 11 bases between the germline ends. The CDR3 contains 15 residues.

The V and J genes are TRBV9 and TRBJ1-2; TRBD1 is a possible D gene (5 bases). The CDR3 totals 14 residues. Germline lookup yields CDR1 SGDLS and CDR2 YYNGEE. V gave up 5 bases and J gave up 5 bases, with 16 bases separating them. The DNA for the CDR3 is TGTGCCAGCAGTTCAGAGGGAGGGGTTTATGGCTACACCTTC. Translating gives CASSSEGGVYGYTF.

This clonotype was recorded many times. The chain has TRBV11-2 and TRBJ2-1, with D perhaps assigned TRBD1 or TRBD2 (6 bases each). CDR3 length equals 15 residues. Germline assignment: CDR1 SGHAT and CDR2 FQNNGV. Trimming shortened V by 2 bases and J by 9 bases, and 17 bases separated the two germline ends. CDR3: CASSLFGSWGAEQFF. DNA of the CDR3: TGTGCCAGCAGCTTATTTGGGTCCTGGGGGGCTGAGCAGTTCTTC.

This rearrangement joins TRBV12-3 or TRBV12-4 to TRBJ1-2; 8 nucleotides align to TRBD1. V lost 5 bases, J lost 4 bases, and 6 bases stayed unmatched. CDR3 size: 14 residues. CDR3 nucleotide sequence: TGTGCCAGCAGTGTAGACGGACAGGGCTATGGCTACACCTTC. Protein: CASSVDGQGYGYTF.

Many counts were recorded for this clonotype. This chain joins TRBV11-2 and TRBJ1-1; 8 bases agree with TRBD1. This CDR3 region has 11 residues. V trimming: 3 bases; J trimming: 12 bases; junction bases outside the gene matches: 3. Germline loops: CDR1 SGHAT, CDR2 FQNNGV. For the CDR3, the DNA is TGTGCCAGCAGCTTCGGACAGGGACCTTTCTTT. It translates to CASSFGQGPFF.

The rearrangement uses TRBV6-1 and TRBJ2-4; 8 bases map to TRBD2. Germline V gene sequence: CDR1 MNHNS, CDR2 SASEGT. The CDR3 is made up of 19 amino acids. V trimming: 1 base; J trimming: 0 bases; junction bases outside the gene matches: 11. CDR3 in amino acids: CASSEGIAGRILAKNIQYF. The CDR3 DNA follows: TGTGCCAGCAGTGAAGGTATAGCGGGGCGGATACTAGCCAAAAACATTCAGTACTTC.

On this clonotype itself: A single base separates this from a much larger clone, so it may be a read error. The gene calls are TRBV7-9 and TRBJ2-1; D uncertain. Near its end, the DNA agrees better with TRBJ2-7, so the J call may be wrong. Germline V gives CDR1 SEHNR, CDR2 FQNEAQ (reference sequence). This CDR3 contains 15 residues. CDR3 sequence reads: CASSSPIGMYNEQYF. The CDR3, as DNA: TGTGCCAGCAGCTCCCCGATAGGGATGTACAATGAGCAGTACTTC.

The CDR3 coding sequence is TGTGCCAGCCGATACACTCCAGGGATGGCCCTCCACTTT. Its translation: CASRYTPGMALHF. The chain recombines TRBV12-3 or TRBV12-4 with TRBJ1-6, with D possibly TRBD1 on 5 matching bases. V was trimmed by 8 bases and J by 14 bases, leaving 19 bases between them. This CDR3 comprises 13 residues.

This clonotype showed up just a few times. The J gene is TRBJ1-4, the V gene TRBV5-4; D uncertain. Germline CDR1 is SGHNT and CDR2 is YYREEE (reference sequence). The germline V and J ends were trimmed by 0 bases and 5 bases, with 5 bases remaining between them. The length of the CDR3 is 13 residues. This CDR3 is CASSLVGNEKLFF. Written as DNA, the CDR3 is TGTGCCAGCAGCTTGGTTGGAAATGAAAAACTGTTTTTT.

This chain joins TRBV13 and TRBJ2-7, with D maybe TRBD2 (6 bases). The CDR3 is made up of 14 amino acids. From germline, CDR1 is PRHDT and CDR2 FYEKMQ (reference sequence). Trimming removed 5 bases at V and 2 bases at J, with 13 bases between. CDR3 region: CASSREQQTYEQYF. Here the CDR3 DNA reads TGTGCCAGCAGCCGGGAGCAACAAACCTACGAGCAGTACTTC.

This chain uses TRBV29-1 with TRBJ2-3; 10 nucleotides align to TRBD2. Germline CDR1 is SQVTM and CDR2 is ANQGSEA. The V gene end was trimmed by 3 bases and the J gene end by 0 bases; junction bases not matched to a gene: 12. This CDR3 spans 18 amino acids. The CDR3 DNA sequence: TGCAGCGTTGACCCAGCGGGAGGGTATGTTGGAAGCACAGATACGCAGTATTTT. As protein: CSVDPAGGYVGSTDTQYF.

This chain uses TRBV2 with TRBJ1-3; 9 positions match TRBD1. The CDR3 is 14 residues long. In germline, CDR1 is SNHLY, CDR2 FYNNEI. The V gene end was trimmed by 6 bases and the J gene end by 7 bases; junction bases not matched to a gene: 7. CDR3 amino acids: CASSAGQGTNTIYF. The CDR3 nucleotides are TGTGCCAGCAGCGCGGGACAGGGAACGAACACCATATATTTT.

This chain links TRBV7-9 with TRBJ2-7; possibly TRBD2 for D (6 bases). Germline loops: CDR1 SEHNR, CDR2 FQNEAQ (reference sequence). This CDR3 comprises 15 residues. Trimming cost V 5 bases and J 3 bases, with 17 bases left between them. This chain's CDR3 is CASSRSLSGSYEQYF. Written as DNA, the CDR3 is TGTGCCAGCAGCCGAAGTCTTAGCGGTAGCTACGAGCAGTACTTC.

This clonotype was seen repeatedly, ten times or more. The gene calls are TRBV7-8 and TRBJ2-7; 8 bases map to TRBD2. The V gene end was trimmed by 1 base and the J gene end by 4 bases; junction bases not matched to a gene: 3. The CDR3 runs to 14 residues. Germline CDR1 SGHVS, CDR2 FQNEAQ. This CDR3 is CASSLVTSGYEQYF. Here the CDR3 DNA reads TGTGCCAGCAGCTTAGTAACTAGCGGATACGAGCAGTACTTC.

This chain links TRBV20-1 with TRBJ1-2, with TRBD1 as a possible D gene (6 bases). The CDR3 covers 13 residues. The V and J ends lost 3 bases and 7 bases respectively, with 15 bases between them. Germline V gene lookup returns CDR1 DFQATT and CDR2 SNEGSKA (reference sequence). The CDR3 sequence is CSARGNQGIGYTF. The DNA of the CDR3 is TGCAGTGCTAGGGGGAACCAGGGGATTGGCTACACCTTC.

The CDR3 nucleotides are TGTGCCTGGACTAGCGTCCTAAGCGGGAGTGAGCAGTTCTTC. It yields the protein CAWTSVLSGSEQFF. The chain is built from TRBV30 and TRBJ2-1; the match to TRBD2 covers 8 bases. CDR1 and CDR2 (germline): GTSNPN, SVGIG (reference sequence). CDR3 length equals 14 residues. After removal of 4 bases from V and 9 bases from J, the junction contained 11 bases not matched to a gene.

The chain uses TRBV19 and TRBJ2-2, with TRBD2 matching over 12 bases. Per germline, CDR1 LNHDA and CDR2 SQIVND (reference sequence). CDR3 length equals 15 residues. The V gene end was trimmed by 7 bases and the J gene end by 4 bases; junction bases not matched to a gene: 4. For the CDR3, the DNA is TGTGCCAGTAAAAGACTAGCGGGAGTCACCGGGGAGCTGTTTTTT. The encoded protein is CASKRLAGVTGELFF.

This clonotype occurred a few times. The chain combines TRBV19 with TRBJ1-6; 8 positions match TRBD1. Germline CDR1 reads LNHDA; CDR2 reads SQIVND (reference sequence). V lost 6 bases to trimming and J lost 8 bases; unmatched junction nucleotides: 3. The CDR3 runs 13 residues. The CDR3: CASRDRAYSPLHF. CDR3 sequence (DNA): TGTGCCAGTAGGGACAGGGCCTATTCACCCCTCCACTTT.

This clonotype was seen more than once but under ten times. The CDR3 DNA reads as TGCGCCAGCAGCTTGGCCGGTGAAACAGAAGCTTTCTTT. This encodes CASSLAGETEAFF. The V call is TRBV5-1, the J call TRBJ1-1; D gene uncertain. Germline CDR1 reads SGHRS; CDR2 reads YFSETQ. CDR3 length: 13 amino acids. V dropped 0 bases and J dropped 8 bases, with 11 bases sitting between them.

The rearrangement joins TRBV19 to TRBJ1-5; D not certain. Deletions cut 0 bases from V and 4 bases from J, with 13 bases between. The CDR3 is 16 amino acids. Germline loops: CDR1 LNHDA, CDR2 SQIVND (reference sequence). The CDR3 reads CASSIDMGQLNQPQHF. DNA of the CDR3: TGTGCCAGTAGTATAGATATGGGCCAACTAAATCAGCCCCAGCATTTT.